Below are 11 T cell receptor beta chains sequenced from a single sample in a study of T-cell memory formation after mild COVID-19. TCRdb used MiXCR to reprocess the 5' RACE reads, holding one entry per CDR3 protein. Of a few hundred thousand distinct CDR3 sequences in the sample, under 25% were seen once. The sample consisted of PBMCs or a T cell subset sorted from them (not recorded which). The receptors stem from an adult woman who had mild COVID-19 (a few samples of this study predate the infection). Cell type and time point are not known.

This clonotype was seen a handful of times. The chain couples TRBV18 to TRBJ1-1, with TRBD1 matching over 9 bases. The CDR3 runs to 14 residues. Germline trimming cut 3 bases from V and 4 bases from J; bases unmatched to any gene: 3. Germline V gene data show CDR1 as KGHSH and CDR2 as LQKENI. The CDR3, as DNA: TGTGCCAGCTCACCGGGACAGGGAACCACTGAAGCTTTCTTT. Translating it yields CASSPGQGTTEAFF.

J is TRBJ1-6 and V is TRBV24-1; unclear D gene. Germline lookup yields CDR1 KGHDR and CDR2 SFDVKD. The CDR3 loop spans 13 amino acids. Trimming took off 6 bases at V and 9 bases at J, with 11 bases between the two ends. In DNA form, the CDR3 reads TGTGCCACCAGTACGTCAGGAGGTTCACCCCTCCACTTT. This sequence encodes CATSTSGGSPLHF.

V is TRBV15 and J is TRBJ2-5; D remains ambiguous. This CDR3 region has 15 residues. The V gene's germline CDR1 is LNHNV and CDR2 YYDKDF (reference sequence). The V and J ends lost 0 bases and 5 bases respectively, with 13 bases between them. CDR3: CATSRDRASMETQYF. DNA for the CDR3: TGTGCCACCAGCAGAGATAGGGCTAGTATGGAGACCCAGTACTTC. Drawing the rest from reference TRBV15 and TRBJ2-5, the complete variable domain is DAMVIQNPRYQVTQFGKPVTLSCSQTLNHNVMYWYQQKSSQAPKLLFHYYDKDFNNEADTPDNFQSRRPNTSFCFLDIRSPGLGDTAMYLCATSRDRASMETQYFGPGTRLLVL.

V and J are TRBV15 and TRBJ2-5, with 13 bases aligning to TRBD2. The J segment lost 2 bases and the V segment lost 6 bases, leaving 9 bases of the junction unmatched. This CDR3 has 17 amino acids. From germline, CDR1 is LNHNV and CDR2 YYDKDF (reference sequence). This CDR3 is CATRRTSGGLTQETQYF. As DNA, the CDR3 is TGTGCCACCAGAAGGACTAGCGGGGGCCTTACTCAAGAGACCCAGTACTTC.

This clonotype has just a few counts. The rearrangement joins TRBV30 to TRBJ1-2; the match to TRBD1 covers 8 bases. There are 14 residues in the CDR3. The J segment lost 3 bases and the V segment lost 2 bases, leaving 5 bases of the junction unmatched. CDR1 and CDR2 from the germline V gene are GTSNPN and SVGIG (reference sequence). For the CDR3, the DNA is TGTGCCTGGAGTACCCCGACAGGGGACTATGGCTACACCTTC. Amino acids: CAWSTPTGDYGYTF.

This chain connects TRBV30 to TRBJ2-1, with 10 bases that match TRBD2. There are 15 residues in the CDR3. J lost 8 bases, V lost 4 bases, and 11 bases had no gene match. Looked up from germline, CDR1 is GTSNPN and CDR2 is SVGIG (reference sequence). CDR3: CAWKRLASGGDEQFF. CDR3 sequence (DNA): TGTGCCTGGAAGCGCTTGGCTAGCGGGGGTGATGAGCAGTTCTTC.

This clonotype was counted between two and nine times. The V gene is TRBV12-3 or TRBV12-4, the J gene TRBJ1-1, with TRBD1 as a possible D gene (6 bases). Trimming removed 2 bases at V and 6 bases at J, with 10 bases between. The length of the CDR3 is 13 residues. CDR3 nucleotides: TGTGCCAGCAGTTTATCGGAGGGGGCTGAAGCTTTCTTT. It translates to CASSLSEGAEAFF.

The chain is built from TRBV2 and TRBJ2-4, with D possibly TRBD2 on 5 matching bases. Germline CDR1 reads SNHLY; CDR2 reads FYNNEI. Deletions cut 1 base from V and 1 base from J, with 11 bases between. The CDR3 totals 16 residues. The chain's CDR3 is CASSEGGGGAKNIQYF. The CDR3 coding sequence is TGTGCCAGCAGTGAAGGTGGAGGTGGGGCCAAAAACATTCAGTACTTC.

This clonotype was detected only a few times. The CDR3 DNA follows: TGTGCCAGCAGTTACCAGTCCGGGGAGCTGTTTTTT. Its protein is CASSYQSGELFF. V is TRBV6-2 or TRBV6-3 and J is TRBJ2-2, with D uncertain. Germline values: CDR1 MNHEY, CDR2 SVGEGT. V dropped 2 bases and J dropped 6 bases, with 4 bases sitting between them. The CDR3 extends over 12 amino acids.

The rearrangement uses TRBV11-3 and TRBJ1-1; TRBD1 might be the D (5 bases). V was cut by 3 bases and J by 6 bases, with 11 bases left in between. This CDR3 region has 13 residues. Germline V CDR1 and CDR2: SGHNT, YENEEA. CDR3 in amino acids: CASSFLRDPEAFF. CDR3 DNA: TGTGCCAGCAGCTTTCTTAGGGACCCTGAAGCTTTCTTT.

This clonotype was counted once. The J gene is TRBJ2-5, the V gene TRBV2; D not certain. The germline V gene encodes CDR1 SNHLY and CDR2 FYNNEI. This CDR3 comprises 14 residues. The V and J ends lost 4 bases and 1 base respectively, with 10 bases between them. CDR3 loop: CASSGVTFQETQYF. CDR3 DNA: TGTGCCAGCAGTGGGGTCACCTTCCAAGAGACCCAGTACTTC. Looking up the rest from reference TRBV2 and TRBJ2-5 gives the full variable domain: EPEVTQTPSHQVTQMGQEVILRCVPISNHLYFYWYRQILGQKVEFLVSFYNNEISEKSEIFDDQFSVERPDGSNFTLKIRSTKLEDSAMYFCASSGVTFQETQYFGPGTRLLVL.